These 17 T cell receptor beta chains were all obtained from the same sample, sequenced in a study of OX40 agonist ivuxolimab in advanced cancers. Assay used: immunoSEQ multiplex PCR; TCRdb lists only in-frame clones, some missing. The sample lists roughly 40,000 clones, about 80% seen once, with around 2% in the top ten. Material: CD4+ or CD8+ T cells sorted from blood, obtained in a trial of the OX40 agonist ivuxolimab. Receptor source: an adult with an advanced solid tumor such as melanoma, head and neck, liver or kidney cancer.

The chain links TRBV6-5 to TRBJ1-2; D is uncertain. The CDR3 extends over 11 amino acids. Germline loops: CDR1 MNHEY, CDR2 SVGAGI. The ends were cut back, 3 bases at V and 4 bases at J, with 3 bases in the middle. DNA for the CDR3: TGTGCCAGCAGTTATCCCTATGGCTACACCTTC. Its translation is CASSYPYGYTF.

The chain combines TRBV5-1 with TRBJ1-4; D ambiguous. This CDR3 region has 15 residues. V lost 4 bases and J lost 4, with 14 bases in between. Germline loops: CDR1 SGHRS, CDR2 YFSETQ. In DNA form, the CDR3 reads TGCGCCAGCAGCGGAGGTCGGGGTCTTAATGAAAAACTGTTTTTT. Its protein product is CASSGGRGLNEKLFF.

The chain links TRBV9 to TRBJ2-1; TRBD2 matches 7 bases. The CDR3 has 16 residues. V shed 2 bases, J shed 3 bases, and the junction held 8 bases outside the gene matches. Germline lookup yields CDR1 SGDLS and CDR2 YYNGEE. The CDR3 region has the DNA TGTGCCAGCAGCGTGGGAGGGGTGGGGGTCTACAATGAGCAGTTCTTC. Translating it yields CASSVGGVGVYNEQFF.

The J gene is TRBJ1-1, the V gene TRBV13; D might be TRBD1 (6 bases). The CDR3 is made up of 15 amino acids. Germline loops: CDR1 PRHDT, CDR2 FYEKMQ (reference sequence). The V gene lost 5 bases and the J gene lost 4 bases, with 17 bases spanning the gap. This CDR3 is CASSPKQGTGTEAFF. CDR3 nucleotide sequence: TGTGCCAGCAGCCCGAAACAGGGAACAGGCACTGAAGCTTTCTTT.

This CDR3 is CAWTDYQETQYF. The CDR3 region has the DNA TGTGCCTGGACCGACTACCAAGAGACCCAGTACTTC. J is TRBJ2-5 and V is TRBV30; the D is unclear. The germline CDR1 and CDR2 sequences are GTSNPN and SVGIG (reference sequence). Trimming cost V 4 bases and J 0 bases, with 6 bases left between them. The CDR3 is 12 residues long.

J is TRBJ1-2 and V is TRBV6-6; D is uncertain. Germline V gene sequence: CDR1 MNHNY, CDR2 SVGAGI (reference sequence). Trimming stripped 2 bases from V and 6 bases from J, with 7 bases between. This CDR3 is 12 amino acids long. The CDR3 sequence: CASSYGEDGYTF. The CDR3, as DNA: TGTGCCAGCAGTTACGGGGAAGATGGCTACACCTTC.

The chain has TRBV6-5 and TRBJ1-1; 7 nucleotides match TRBD1. The CDR3 consists of 15 residues. The germline V gene has CDR1 MNHEY and CDR2 SVGAGI. Unmatched junction bases numbered 7, after V lost 5 bases and J lost 1 base. CDR3 in DNA: TGTGCCAGCAGTCGCAGACAGGGAGGGAACACTGAAGCTTTCTTT. Translating gives CASSRRQGGNTEAFF.

The chain employs TRBV9 and TRBJ2-5, with a tentative D call TRBD2 (6 bases). This CDR3 has 14 amino acids. CDR1 and CDR2 (germline): SGDLS, YYNGEE. Trimming stripped 0 bases from V and 5 bases from J, with 11 bases between. CDR3 region: CASSVVPGVETQYF. The CDR3 DNA is TGTGCCAGCAGCGTAGTTCCGGGAGTGGAGACCCAGTACTTC.

V is TRBV5-4 and J is TRBJ1-1, with a weak D call TRBD1 (5 bases). Germline V gene sequence: CDR1 SGHNT, CDR2 YYREEE (reference sequence). Deletions cut 3 bases from V and 7 bases from J, with 22 bases between. The CDR3 contains 16 residues. The CDR3 coding sequence is TGTGCCAGCAGCTCTCCGGGGCGGGGCAGGAGACTTGAAGCTTTCTTT. Protein sequence: CASSSPGRGRRLEAFF.

The chain joins TRBV6-5 to TRBJ1-2; D is unresolved. The CDR3 has 13 residues. The V gene's germline CDR1 is MNHEY and CDR2 SVGAGI. V was pared by 0 bases and J by 7 bases, with 9 bases between. CDR3 bases: TGTGCCAGCAGTTACTCGACGGGTACTGGCTACACCTTC. The encoded protein is CASSYSTGTGYTF.

This clone was counted a single time. The chain has TRBV5-1 and TRBJ2-3; 9 bases fit TRBD1. Germline V gene sequence: CDR1 SGHRS, CDR2 YFSETQ. J gave up 2 bases and V 4 bases, and 8 bases lay outside the gene matches. The length of the CDR3 is 16 residues. The CDR3 DNA sequence: TGCGCCAGCAGCCCAAGCCGGGACAGGGCCACAGATACGCAGTATTTT. It codes for CASSPSRDRATDTQYF. The complete variable domain, with remaining parts taken from reference TRBV5-1 and TRBJ2-3, reads KAGVTQTPRYLIKTRGQQVTLSCSPISGHRSVSWYQQTPGQGLQFLFEYFSETQRNKGNFPGRFSGRQFSNSRSEMNVSTLELGDSALYLCASSPSRDRATDTQYFGPGTRLTVL.

The chain uses TRBV19 and TRBJ1-5; possible D gene TRBD1, 5 bases. The CDR3 has 16 residues. Trimming took 6 bases from V and 1 from J, leaving 16 bases between them. Germline loops: CDR1 LNHDA, CDR2 SQIVND (reference sequence). CDR3 residues: CASRFSGLQSNQPQHF. CDR3 sequence (DNA): TGTGCCAGTAGATTCTCGGGACTCCAAAGCAATCAGCCCCAGCATTTT.

In its sample, this clone was seen a few times. The chain recombines TRBV7-9 with TRBJ1-1; D gene uncertain. The V gene's germline CDR1 is SEHNR and CDR2 FQNEAQ (reference sequence). V was shortened by 8 bases and J by 0 bases, with 22 bases between the two germline ends. CDR3 length: 17 residues. CDR3 residues: CASRPKERIAMNTEAFF. CDR3 DNA sequence: TGTGCCAGCCGACCTAAAGAAAGAATCGCGATGAACACTGAAGCTTTCTTT.

The rearrangement uses TRBV15 and TRBJ2-5; 11 positions match TRBD2. Germline V gives CDR1 LNHNV, CDR2 YYDKDF (reference sequence). This CDR3 has 14 residues. J gave up 3 bases and V 4 bases, and 1 base lay outside the gene matches. CDR3 region: CATSMGLAEETQYF. The CDR3 region has the DNA TGTGCCACCAGCATGGGACTAGCGGAAGAGACCCAGTACTTC.

The rearrangement joins TRBV4-1 to TRBJ1-3; 8 nucleotides agree with TRBD1. Looked up from germline, CDR1 is MGHRA and CDR2 is YSYEKL. V lost 1 base and J lost 0; bases outside the gene matches: 11. This CDR3 contains 19 residues. The chain's CDR3 is CASSQVGTGLISSGNTIYF. CDR3 nucleotide sequence: TGCGCCAGCAGCCAAGTTGGGACAGGCCTTATAAGCTCTGGAAACACCATATATTTT.

The V call is TRBV5-8, the J call TRBJ2-3; D not certain. The germline V gene has CDR1 SGHTS and CDR2 YDEGEE. V was shortened by 4 bases and J by 4 bases, with 7 bases between the two germline ends. This CDR3 is built from 12 residues. The CDR3 nucleotides are TGTGCCAGCAGCCCCGATGCAGATACGCAGTATTTT. This translates into CASSPDADTQYF.

This clone was seen a single time. The V gene is TRBV7-2, the J gene TRBJ2-3; a weak D match, TRBD1 (6 bases). CDR1 and CDR2 (germline): SGHTA, FQGNSA. The V end lost 4 bases, the J end lost 4 bases, and 15 bases lay between the germline ends. The CDR3 totals 15 residues. CDR3 loop: CASSSGDIWPDTQYF. As DNA, the CDR3 is TGTGCCAGCAGCTCCGGGGACATATGGCCAGATACGCAGTATTTT.